The 3 T cell receptor beta chains listed next were all sequenced from one sample in a study of CD8+CD57+ T cells in acquired aplastic anemia. Patients chosen for sequencing had CD8+CD57+ cells that had expanded, as shown by flow cytometry. The template used for profiling TCR beta VDJ and CDR3 was genomic DNA. One entry per CDR3 protein results from TCRdb running MiXCR on the reads. The sample lists just over 450,000 distinct CDR3 sequences, 25% to 40% occurring once. The sample was sorted CD4+, CD8+, or CD8+CD57+ T cells (not recorded which) from PBMCs. All receptors come from a human donor with aplastic anemia.

To note about this clonotype: No conserved phenylalanine or tryptophan is present at the end of the CDR3, so a read error is the likely explanation. It is unclear where the CDR3 begins or ends on the DNA, so no DNA is shown, and the CDR3 is as TCRdb lists it. The V call is TRBV2, the J call TRBJ2-6; the table names TRBD1, a call not compared with the DNA. The CDR3 spans 8 residues, counting both ends. Looked up from germline, CDR1 is SNHLY and CDR2 is FYNNEI. CDR3 sequence: CASSVAGA.

This clonotype was seen repeatedly, ten times or more. This rearrangement joins TRBV2 to TRBJ1-2; 9 nucleotides align to TRBD1. J lost 4 bases, V lost 6 bases, and 3 bases had no gene match. CDR3 length: 13 amino acids. Per the germline V gene, CDR1 is SNHLY and CDR2 is FYNNEI. As DNA, the CDR3 is TGTGCCAGCAGACAGACAGGGGGCTATGGCTACACCTTC. It yields the protein CASRQTGGYGYTF.

This clonotype was picked up many times. This rearrangement joins TRBV2 to TRBJ2-5; 13 bases agree with TRBD2. V lost 6 bases and J lost 2; bases outside the gene matches: 6. The CDR3 has 16 amino acids. Germline V lookup: CDR1 SNHLY, CDR2 FYNNEI. The DNA of the CDR3 is TGTGCCAGCAGCGCACCGGGACTAGCGGGACAAGAGACCCAGTACTTC. Its translation: CASSAPGLAGQETQYF.